Shown below are 16 T cell receptor beta chains from a single sample sequenced in a study of response to subunit inactivated influenza vaccine. One entry per CDR3 protein results from TCRdb running MiXCR on the RT-PCR reads. The sample lists 530,000 or so distinct CDR3 sequences, around 15% occurring once. Specimen: PBMCs from blood, collected 11 to 12 days after vaccination. Source of these receptors: a man aged 50 or older who received an inactivated influenza vaccine.

The CDR3 is CASSLGGGGHVVQFF. CDR3 DNA sequence: TGTGCCAGCAGCTTAGGGGGTGGGGGCCACGTTGTGCAGTTCTTC. The chain carries TRBV7-2 and TRBJ2-1, with D possibly TRBD1 on 6 matching bases. Germline-derived CDR1 and CDR2 are SGHTA and FQGNSA. There are 15 residues in the CDR3. V lost 1 base and J 12 bases, leaving 19 bases between the germline ends.

The rearrangement uses TRBV6-1 and TRBJ2-1; 7 nucleotides match TRBD1. The CDR3 loop spans 14 amino acids. V shed 5 bases and J 3 bases; nucleotides not matched to a gene: 4. Germline V gives CDR1 MNHNS, CDR2 SASEGT. CDR3 coding DNA: TGTGCCAGCAGTCGAGGGGGCGACTACAATGAGCAGTTCTTC. Translating it yields CASSRGGDYNEQFF.

A few counts support this clonotype. This chain connects TRBV10-3 to TRBJ1-2; no reliable D call. The V end lost 2 bases, the J end lost 3 bases, and 10 bases lay between the germline ends. The V gene's germline CDR1 is ENHRY and CDR2 SYGVKD. This CDR3 has 14 amino acids. DNA for the CDR3: TGTGCCATCAGTGAGATGGGGAATGACTATGGCTACACCTTC. It codes for CAISEMGNDYGYTF.

The chain combines TRBV7-2 with TRBJ1-5; D gene uncertain. The CDR3 loop spans 15 amino acids. V lost 4 bases and J 0 bases, leaving 10 bases between the germline ends. The V gene's germline CDR1 is SGHTA and CDR2 FQGNSA. Here the CDR3 reads CASSSAPYSNQPQHF. CDR3 coding DNA: TGTGCCAGCAGCTCAGCTCCCTATAGCAATCAGCCCCAGCATTTT.

This clonotype was seen a few times. This chain connects TRBV7-2 to TRBJ1-2, with 10 bases identical to TRBD1. The CDR3 loop spans 14 amino acids. CDR1 is SGHTA, CDR2 FQGNSA, per germline. With 5 bases clipped from V and 5 bases from J, the junction kept 5 bases outside the gene matches. CDR3 DNA sequence: TGTGCCAGCAGCGACTGGGACAGGGGATATGGCTACACCTTC. It translates to CASSDWDRGYGYTF.

There are a few counts of this clonotype. The chain recombines TRBV5-6 with TRBJ2-2; a weak D match, TRBD1 (5 bases). In germline, CDR1 is SGHDT, CDR2 YYEEEE. This CDR3 spans 15 amino acids. V was shortened by 2 bases and J by 4 bases, with 12 bases between the two germline ends. The chain's CDR3 is CASSLGHESTGELFF. The CDR3, as DNA: TGTGCCAGCAGCTTAGGACATGAAAGCACCGGGGAGCTGTTTTTT. The full variable domain, in which reference TRBV5-6 and TRBJ2-2 provide the parts outside the CDR3, is DAGVTQSPTHLIKTRGQQVTLRCSPKSGHDTVSWYQQALGQGPQFIFQYYEEEERQRGNFPDRFSGHQFPNYSSELNVNALLLGDSALYLCASSLGHESTGELFFGEGSRLTVL.

The chain couples TRBV9 to TRBJ2-6, with D maybe TRBD2 (5 bases). V dropped 0 bases and J dropped 2 bases, with 15 bases sitting between them. The CDR3 runs to 18 residues. CDR1 SGDLS and CDR2 YYNGEE come from the germline V gene. CDR3 nucleotides: TGTGCCAGCAGCGTAGAAGGCGGAGGAGCTGCTGGGGCCAACGTCCTGACTTTC. As protein: CASSVEGGGAAGANVLTF.

The CDR3 nucleotides read TGCGCCAGCAGCTTGGGAGGGACAGGGATAAGGGGCTACGAGCAGTACTTC. Encoded protein: CASSLGGTGIRGYEQYF. The chain joins TRBV5-1 to TRBJ2-7, with 9 bases that match TRBD1. The V and J ends lost 0 bases and 3 bases, in that order; junction bases with no gene match: 10. The length of the CDR3 is 17 residues. Germline CDR1 reads SGHRS; CDR2 reads YFSETQ.

The V gene is TRBV10-2, the J gene TRBJ1-6, with D possibly TRBD1 on 5 matching bases. The CDR3 loop spans 12 amino acids. CDR1 is WSHSY and CDR2 is SAAADI in the germline V gene. V was pared by 8 bases and J by 10 bases, with 12 bases between. The CDR3 bases are TGCGCCAGCGGGGGGGGGGAATCACCCCTCCACTTT. Protein sequence: CASGGGESPLHF.

This clonotype was found many times. The V call is TRBV27, the J call TRBJ2-1; D perhaps matches TRBD1 (6 bases). Trimming took 6 bases from V and 0 from J, leaving 12 bases between them. Germline values: CDR1 MNHEY, CDR2 SMNVEV (reference sequence). The CDR3 runs to 15 residues. The CDR3 DNA reads as TGTGCCAGCAGCCCAGGGGTCAGCTCCTACAATGAGCAGTTCTTC. It yields the protein CASSPGVSSYNEQFF.

This clonotype was observed at least ten times. This chain links TRBV7-2 with TRBJ2-3; 10 bases are a match to TRBD1. V trimming: 6 bases; J trimming: 4 bases; junction bases outside the gene matches: 7. The CDR3 is 15 residues long. Germline CDR1 SGHTA, CDR2 FQGNSA. The CDR3, as DNA: TGTGCCAGCAGAACCGGGACAGGGGATCCAGATACGCAGTATTTT. Its protein is CASRTGTGDPDTQYF.

In its sample, this clonotype was seen a few times. The CDR3 loop reads CSARSSGSSYNEQFF. CDR3 coding DNA: TGCAGTGCTAGAAGTAGCGGGAGTTCCTACAATGAGCAGTTCTTC. The V gene is TRBV20-1, the J gene TRBJ2-1; 9 bases match TRBD2. V trimming: 2 bases; J trimming: 1 base; junction bases outside the gene matches: 3. Germline CDR1 and CDR2: DFQATT and SNEGSKA (reference sequence). This CDR3 has 15 residues.

The chain joins TRBV20-1 to TRBJ1-4; D gene unclear. The V gene lost 5 bases and the J gene lost 5 bases, with 3 bases spanning the gap. Germline V gene data show CDR1 as DFQATT and CDR2 as SNEGSKA (reference sequence). The CDR3 totals 10 residues. The CDR3, as DNA: TGCAGTGCTGTAAATGAAAAACTGTTTTTT. Residues: CSAVNEKLFF.

This clonotype appeared a few times. The rearrangement links TRBV11-2 to TRBJ1-1, with 11 bases matching TRBD1. This CDR3 region has 13 residues. J was trimmed by 9 bases and V by 5 bases; bases with no gene match: 5. The germline gives CDR1 SGHAT, CDR2 FQNNGV. The CDR3 DNA sequence: TGTGCCAGCAGCGGGGGACAGGGGGATCAAGCTTTCTTT. Protein sequence: CASSGGQGDQAFF. Filled out from reference TRBV11-2 and TRBJ1-1, the complete variable domain reads EAGVAQSPRYKIIEKRQSVAFWCNPISGHATLYWYQQILGQGPKLLIQFQNNGVVDDSQLPKDRFSAERLKGVDSTLKIQPAKLEDSAVYLCASSGGQGDQAFFGQGTRLTVV.

This chain uses TRBV19 with TRBJ2-5; D remains unclear. Trimming took off 0 bases at V and 7 bases at J, with 12 bases between the two ends. Germline values: CDR1 LNHDA, CDR2 SQIVND (reference sequence). The CDR3 loop spans 14 amino acids. The CDR3 here is CASSIDLVERTQYF. CDR3 nucleotide sequence: TGTGCCAGTAGTATAGATCTGGTGGAACGGACCCAGTACTTC.

V gene TRBV19 combines with J gene TRBJ1-2; 7 bases align to TRBD1. V shed 6 bases, J shed 8 bases, and the junction held 12 bases outside the gene matches. Looked up from germline, CDR1 is LNHDA and CDR2 is SQIVND (reference sequence). This CDR3 is built from 14 residues. CDR3 in DNA: TGTGCCAGTAGCCGACAGACAGGGAGCGGAGGCTACACCTTC. This codes for CASSRQTGSGGYTF.